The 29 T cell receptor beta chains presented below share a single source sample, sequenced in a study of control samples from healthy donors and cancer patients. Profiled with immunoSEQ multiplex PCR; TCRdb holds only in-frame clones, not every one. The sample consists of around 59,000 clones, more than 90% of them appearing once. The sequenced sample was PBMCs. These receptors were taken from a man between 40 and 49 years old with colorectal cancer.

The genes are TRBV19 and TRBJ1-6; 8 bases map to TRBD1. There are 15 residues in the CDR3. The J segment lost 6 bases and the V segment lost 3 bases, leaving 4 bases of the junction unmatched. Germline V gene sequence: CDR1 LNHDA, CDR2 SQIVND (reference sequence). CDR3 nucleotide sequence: TGTGCCAGTAGTATCCAGGGGGCGATTAATTCACCCCTCCACTTT. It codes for CASSIQGAINSPLHF.

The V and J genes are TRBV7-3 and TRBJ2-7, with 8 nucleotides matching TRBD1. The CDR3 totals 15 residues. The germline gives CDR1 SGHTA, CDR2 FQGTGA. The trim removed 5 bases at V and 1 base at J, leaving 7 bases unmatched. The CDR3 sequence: CASSQDRGPSYEQYF. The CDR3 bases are TGTGCCAGCAGCCAAGACAGGGGTCCGTCCTACGAGCAGTACTTC.

CDR3: CASKLQGQGGGYTF. CDR3 nucleotides: TGTGCCAGCAAGCTACAAGGACAGGGGGGTGGCTACACCTTC. The V and J genes are TRBV6-5 and TRBJ1-2, with 10 nucleotides matching TRBD1. The length of the CDR3 is 14 residues. CDR1 is MNHEY and CDR2 is SVGAGI in the germline V gene. The V segment lost 7 bases and the J segment 7 bases; nucleotides outside the gene matches: 9.

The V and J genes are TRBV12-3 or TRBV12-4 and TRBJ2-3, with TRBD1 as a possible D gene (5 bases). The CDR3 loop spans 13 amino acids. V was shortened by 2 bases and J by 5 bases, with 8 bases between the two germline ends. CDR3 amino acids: CASSLLTGDTQYF. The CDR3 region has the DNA TGTGCCAGCAGTTTACTCACAGGAGATACGCAGTATTTT.

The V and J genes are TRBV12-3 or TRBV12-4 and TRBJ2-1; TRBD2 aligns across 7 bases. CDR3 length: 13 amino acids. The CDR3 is CAAALGGISEQFF. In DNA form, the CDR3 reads TGTGCAGCAGCCCTGGGGGGGATTAGTGAGCAGTTCTTC.

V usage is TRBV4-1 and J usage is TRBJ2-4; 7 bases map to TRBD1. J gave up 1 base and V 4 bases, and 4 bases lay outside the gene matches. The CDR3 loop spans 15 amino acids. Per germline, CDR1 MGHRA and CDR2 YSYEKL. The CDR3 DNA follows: TGCGCCAGCAGCCCAGTACAGGGGGCCAAAAACATTCAGTACTTC. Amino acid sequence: CASSPVQGAKNIQYF.

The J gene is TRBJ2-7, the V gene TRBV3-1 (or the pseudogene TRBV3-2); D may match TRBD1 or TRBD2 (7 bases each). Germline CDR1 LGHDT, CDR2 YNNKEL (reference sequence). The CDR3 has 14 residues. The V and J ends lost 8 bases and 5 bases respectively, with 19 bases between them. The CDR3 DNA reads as TGTGCCAGCGGGAGGGACAGCCAATTCGACGAGCAGTACTTC. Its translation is CASGRDSQFDEQYF.

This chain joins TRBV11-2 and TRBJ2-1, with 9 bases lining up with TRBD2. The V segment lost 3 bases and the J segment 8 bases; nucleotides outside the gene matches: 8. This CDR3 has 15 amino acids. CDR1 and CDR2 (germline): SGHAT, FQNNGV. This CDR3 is CASSLAGGSRDEQFF. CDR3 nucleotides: TGTGCCAGCAGCTTGGCGGGGGGGAGTCGGGATGAGCAGTTCTTC.

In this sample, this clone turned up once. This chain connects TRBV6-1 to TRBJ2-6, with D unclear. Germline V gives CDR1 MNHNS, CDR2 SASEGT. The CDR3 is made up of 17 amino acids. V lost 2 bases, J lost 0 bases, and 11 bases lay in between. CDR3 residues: CASSEYTVSSGANVLTF. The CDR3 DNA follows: TGTGCCAGCAGTGAATACACCGTGAGCTCTGGGGCCAACGTCCTGACTTTC.

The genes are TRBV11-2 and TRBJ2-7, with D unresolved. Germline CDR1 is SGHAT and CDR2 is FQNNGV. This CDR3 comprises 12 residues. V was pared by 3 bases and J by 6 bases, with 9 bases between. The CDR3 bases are TGTGCCAGCAGCTTTCAAGGGTCCGAGCAGTACTTC. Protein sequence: CASSFQGSEQYF.

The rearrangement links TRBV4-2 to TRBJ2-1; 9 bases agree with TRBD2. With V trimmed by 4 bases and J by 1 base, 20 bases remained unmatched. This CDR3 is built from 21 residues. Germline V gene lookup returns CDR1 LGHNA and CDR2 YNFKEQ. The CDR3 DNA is TGTGCCAGCAGCCCCAACCCCGCGGGAAGCGGGGGGCCGCGATCCTACAATGAGCAGTTCTTC. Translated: CASSPNPAGSGGPRSYNEQFF.

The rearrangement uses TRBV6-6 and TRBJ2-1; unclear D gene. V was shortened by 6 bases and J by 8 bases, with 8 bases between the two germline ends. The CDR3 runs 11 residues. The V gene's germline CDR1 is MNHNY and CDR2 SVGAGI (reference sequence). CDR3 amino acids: CASSPMDEQFF. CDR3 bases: TGTGCCAGCAGCCCTATGGATGAGCAGTTCTTC.

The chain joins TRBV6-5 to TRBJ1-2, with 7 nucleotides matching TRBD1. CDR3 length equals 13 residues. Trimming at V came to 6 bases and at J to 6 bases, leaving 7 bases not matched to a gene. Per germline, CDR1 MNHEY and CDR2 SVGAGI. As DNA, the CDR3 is TGTGCCAGCAGGGGGACCGGGACAGATGGCTACACCTTC. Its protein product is CASRGTGTDGYTF.

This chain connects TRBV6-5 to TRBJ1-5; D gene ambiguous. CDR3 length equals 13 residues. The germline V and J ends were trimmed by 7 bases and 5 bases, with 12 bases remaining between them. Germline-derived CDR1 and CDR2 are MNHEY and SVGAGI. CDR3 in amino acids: CASNPLVDQPQHF. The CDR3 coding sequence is TGTGCCAGCAATCCTTTGGTCGATCAGCCCCAGCATTTT.

The CDR3 here is CASSQRTGSNNEQFF. CDR3 nucleotide sequence: TGTGCCAGCTCACAGAGGACAGGGTCAAACAATGAGCAGTTCTTC. The J gene is TRBJ2-1, the V gene TRBV18; TRBD1 aligns across 8 bases. The CDR3 totals 15 residues. Germline lookup yields CDR1 KGHSH and CDR2 LQKENI. V trimming: 4 bases; J trimming: 5 bases; junction bases outside the gene matches: 7.

CDR3 sequence (DNA): TGTGCCAGCAGCCAGGCTTACTCGGGGGACATTGAGCGTTTGGAGACTGAAGCTTTCTTT. Amino acid sequence: CASSQAYSGDIERLETEAFF. The rearrangement joins TRBV13 to TRBJ1-1; D perhaps matches TRBD1 (6 bases). V shed 5 bases and J shed 5 bases, with 33 bases lying between them. Germline loops: CDR1 PRHDT, CDR2 FYEKMQ (reference sequence). CDR3 size: 20 residues.

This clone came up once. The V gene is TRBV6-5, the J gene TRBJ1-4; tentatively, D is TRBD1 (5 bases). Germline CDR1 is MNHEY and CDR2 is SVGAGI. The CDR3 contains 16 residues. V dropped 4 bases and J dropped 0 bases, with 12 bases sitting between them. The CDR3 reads CASSFNRDSTNEKLFF. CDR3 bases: TGTGCCAGCAGTTTTAACCGGGACTCAACTAATGAAAAACTGTTTTTT.

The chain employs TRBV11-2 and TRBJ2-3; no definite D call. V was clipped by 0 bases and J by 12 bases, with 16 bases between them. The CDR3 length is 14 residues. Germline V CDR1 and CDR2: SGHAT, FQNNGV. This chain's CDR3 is CASSLDPPSPPQYF. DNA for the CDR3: TGTGCCAGCAGCTTAGACCCTCCCTCGCCCCCCCAGTATTTT.

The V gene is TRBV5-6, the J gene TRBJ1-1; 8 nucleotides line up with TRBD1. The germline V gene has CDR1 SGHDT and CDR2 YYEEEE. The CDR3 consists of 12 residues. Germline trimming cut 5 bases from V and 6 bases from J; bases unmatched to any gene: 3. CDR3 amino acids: CASSQGASEAFF. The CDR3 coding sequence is TGTGCCAGCAGTCAGGGGGCTTCTGAAGCTTTCTTT.

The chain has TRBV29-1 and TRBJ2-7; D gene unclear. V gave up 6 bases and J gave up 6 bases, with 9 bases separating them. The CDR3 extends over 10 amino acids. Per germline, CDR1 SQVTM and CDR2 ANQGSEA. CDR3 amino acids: CSVGQSEQYF. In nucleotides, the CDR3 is TGCAGCGTGGGCCAAAGCGAGCAGTACTTC.

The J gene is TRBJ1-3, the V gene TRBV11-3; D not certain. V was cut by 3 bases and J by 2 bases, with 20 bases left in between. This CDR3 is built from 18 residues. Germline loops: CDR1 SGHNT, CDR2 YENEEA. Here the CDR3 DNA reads TGTGCCAGCAGCTTCACTACCGTATCCTGGGTCGCTGGAAACACCATATATTTT. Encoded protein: CASSFTTVSWVAGNTIYF.

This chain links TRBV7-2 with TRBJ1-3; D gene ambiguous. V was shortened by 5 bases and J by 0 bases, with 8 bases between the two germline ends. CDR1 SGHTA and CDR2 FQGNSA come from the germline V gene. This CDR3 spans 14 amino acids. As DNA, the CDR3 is TGTGCCAGCAGCCCGTGGGCCTCTGGAAACACCATATATTTT. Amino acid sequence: CASSPWASGNTIYF.

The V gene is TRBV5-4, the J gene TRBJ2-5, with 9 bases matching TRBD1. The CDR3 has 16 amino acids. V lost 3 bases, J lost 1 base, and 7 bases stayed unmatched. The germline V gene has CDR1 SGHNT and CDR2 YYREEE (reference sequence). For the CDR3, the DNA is TGTGCCAGCAGCTGGATCGGACAGGGGACCCAAGAGACCCAGTACTTC. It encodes CASSWIGQGTQETQYF.

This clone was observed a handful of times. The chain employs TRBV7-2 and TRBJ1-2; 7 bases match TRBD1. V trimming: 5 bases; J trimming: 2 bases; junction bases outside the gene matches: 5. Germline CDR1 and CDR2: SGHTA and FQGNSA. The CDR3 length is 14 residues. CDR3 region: CASSPWGQNYGYTF. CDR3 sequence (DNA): TGTGCCAGCAGCCCATGGGGACAGAACTATGGCTACACCTTC.

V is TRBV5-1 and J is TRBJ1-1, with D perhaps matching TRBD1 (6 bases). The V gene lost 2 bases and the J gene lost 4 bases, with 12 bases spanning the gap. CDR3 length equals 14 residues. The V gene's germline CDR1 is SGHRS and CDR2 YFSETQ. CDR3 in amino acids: CASSFILDSTEAFF. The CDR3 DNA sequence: TGCGCCAGCAGCTTCATATTGGACAGCACTGAAGCTTTCTTT.

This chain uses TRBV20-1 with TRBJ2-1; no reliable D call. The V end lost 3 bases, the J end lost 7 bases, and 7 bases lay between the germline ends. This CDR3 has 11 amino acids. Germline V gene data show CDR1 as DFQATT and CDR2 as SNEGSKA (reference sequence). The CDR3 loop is CSASTKNEQFF. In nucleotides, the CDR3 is TGCAGTGCTAGTACGAAAAATGAGCAGTTCTTC.

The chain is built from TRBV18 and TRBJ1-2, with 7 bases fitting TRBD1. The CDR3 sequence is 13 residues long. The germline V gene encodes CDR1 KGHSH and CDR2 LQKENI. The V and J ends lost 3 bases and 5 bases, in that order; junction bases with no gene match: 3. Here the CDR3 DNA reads TGTGCCAGCTCACCGGGACAGCAATATGGCTACACCTTC. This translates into CASSPGQQYGYTF. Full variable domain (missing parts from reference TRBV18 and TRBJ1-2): NAGVMQNPRHLVRRRGQEARLRCSPMKGHSHVYWYRQLPEEGLKFMVYLQKENIIDESGMPKERFSAEFPKEGPSILRIQQVVRGDSAAYFCASSPGQQYGYTFGSGTRLTVV.

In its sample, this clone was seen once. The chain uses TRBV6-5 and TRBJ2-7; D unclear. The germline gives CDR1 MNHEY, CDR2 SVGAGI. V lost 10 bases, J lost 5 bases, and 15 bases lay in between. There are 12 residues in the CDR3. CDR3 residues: CATRPGWDEQYF. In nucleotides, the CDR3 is TGTGCCACCCGTCCCGGGTGGGACGAGCAGTACTTC.

The CDR3 DNA follows: TGTGCCAGCAAGACCTTTAGCTCCTATAATTCACCCCTCCACTTT. Translating gives CASKTFSSYNSPLHF. The chain employs TRBV3-1 (or the pseudogene TRBV3-2) and TRBJ1-6; the D is unclear. The CDR3 consists of 15 residues. V was pared by 7 bases and J by 0 bases, with 10 bases between. CDR1 LGHDT and CDR2 YNNKEL come from the germline V gene (reference sequence).